A single sample is the source of the 28 T cell receptor beta chains below, sequenced in a study of beta chain features in type 1 diabetes. All of the isolated RNA was reverse transcribed, so expressed TCRB transcripts were sequenced. The data were produced by immunoSEQ multiplex PCR, yet TCRdb's version contains in-frame clones alone and is incomplete. This sample has approximately 600,000 clones, with roughly 12% found just once. Points from the study as a whole: There was a moderate but significant shortening of TCRB CDR3s in all four CD4+ subsets of Type 1 diabetes patients.

These TCRs' antigens remain unknown. Sequenced material: naive CD4+ T cells from blood. These receptors all come from a man aged 25-45 years with type 1 diabetes.

The chain combines TRBV9 with TRBJ1-6; D perhaps matches TRBD1 (5 bases). CDR3 size: 14 residues. V lost 3 bases to trimming and J lost 8 bases, with 12 bases between them. Germline V gene sequence: CDR1 SGDLS, CDR2 YYNGEE. CDR3 region: CASSGRQTDSPLHF. The CDR3, as DNA: TGTGCCAGCAGCGGCCGACAGACCGATTCACCCCTCCACTTT.

This clone has more than one count but fewer than ten. The chain uses TRBV29-1 and TRBJ2-3; D gene uncertain. Germline V gene data show CDR1 as SQVTM and CDR2 as ANQGSEA. The CDR3 runs to 13 residues. V lost 2 bases and J 5 bases, leaving 11 bases between the germline ends. In nucleotides, the CDR3 is TGCAGCGTTGAAAGGAGTAATGGAGATACGCAGTATTTT. Residues: CSVERSNGDTQYF.

The chain joins TRBV9 to TRBJ2-6; TRBD1 aligns across 8 bases. The CDR3 consists of 18 residues. Germline V gene lookup returns CDR1 SGDLS and CDR2 YYNGEE. The trim removed 0 bases at V and 3 bases at J, leaving 8 bases unmatched. The CDR3 protein is CASSVGSGGANGANVLTF. For the CDR3, the DNA is TGTGCCAGCAGCGTAGGTTCAGGGGGCGCAAATGGGGCCAACGTCCTGACTTTC. Full variable domain (missing parts from reference TRBV9 and TRBJ2-6): DSGVTQTPKHLITATGQRVTLRCSPRSGDLSVYWYQQSLDQGLQFLIQYYNGEERAKGNILERFSAQQFPDLHSELNLSSLELGDSALYFCASSVGSGGANGANVLTFGAGSRLTVL.

The rearrangement links TRBV5-1 to TRBJ2-5; a weak D match, TRBD2 (5 bases). V was trimmed by 0 bases and J by 5 bases, leaving 11 bases between them. The CDR3 has 14 amino acids. The germline gives CDR1 SGHRS, CDR2 YFSETQ. CDR3 coding DNA: TGCGCCAGCAGCTTGGAGAGGGAGCGGGAGACCCAGTACTTC. Protein: CASSLERERETQYF.

The gene calls are TRBV10-3 and TRBJ1-1; 11 bases map to TRBD1. The CDR3 is 16 amino acids. Unmatched junction bases numbered 3, after V lost 2 bases and J lost 1 base. Germline V gene sequence: CDR1 ENHRY, CDR2 SYGVKD. In DNA, the CDR3 is TGTGCCATCAGTGAGAGGACAGGGGGCCGGAACACTGAAGCTTTCTTT. Protein product: CAISERTGGRNTEAFF.

This clone was counted between two and nine times. J is TRBJ2-7 and V is TRBV5-1; 7 positions agree with TRBD1. CDR3 length: 12 amino acids. Germline CDR1 reads SGHRS; CDR2 reads YFSETQ. The junction had 2 bases not matched to a gene; V was cut back by 4 bases and J by 4 bases. CDR3 nucleotide sequence: TGCGCCAGCAGCACGGACAGGTACGAGCAGTACTTC. Protein: CASSTDRYEQYF.

The genes are TRBV7-9 and TRBJ1-2; D gene ambiguous. From germline, CDR1 is SEHNR and CDR2 FQNEAQ (reference sequence). V was trimmed by 4 bases and J by 0 bases, leaving 6 bases between them. This CDR3 spans 13 amino acids. The CDR3, as DNA: TGTGCCAGCAGCTCCCAGGCTAACTATGGCTACACCTTC. Its translation: CASSSQANYGYTF.

The J gene is TRBJ1-2, the V gene TRBV13; 8 positions agree with TRBD1. CDR1 is PRHDT and CDR2 is FYEKMQ in the germline V gene (reference sequence). The CDR3 has 16 amino acids. After removal of 5 bases from V and 7 bases from J, the junction contained 15 bases not matched to a gene. The CDR3 loop reads CASSRGRQGNLGGYTF. The CDR3 nucleotides are TGTGCCAGCAGCCGAGGTCGACAGGGGAACTTGGGTGGCTACACCTTC.

CDR3 DNA: TGTGCCAGCAGCTATGACAGGGCCGGTTTCAATGAGCAGTTCTTC. Amino acids: CASSYDRAGFNEQFF. The chain uses TRBV5-4 and TRBJ2-1; 7 bases match TRBD1. This CDR3 has 15 residues. After removal of 3 bases from V and 6 bases from J, the junction contained 9 bases not matched to a gene. Germline V gene lookup returns CDR1 SGHNT and CDR2 YYREEE (reference sequence).

This chain connects TRBV7-9 to TRBJ2-1; 8 nucleotides match TRBD2. Per germline, CDR1 SEHNR and CDR2 FQNEAQ (reference sequence). This CDR3 is 15 amino acids long. The V and J ends lost 5 bases and 15 bases, in that order; junction bases with no gene match: 18. The CDR3 DNA reads TGTGCCAGCAGCCCGGGCCGGAGTAGCGGGGCCAGGGGGTTCTTC. It translates to CASSPGRSSGARGFF.

This clone was detected only a few times. The V gene is TRBV5-6, the J gene TRBJ2-1, with a tentative D call TRBD2 (5 bases). CDR1 and CDR2 from the germline V gene are SGHDT and YYEEEE. The CDR3 is 13 amino acids. With 7 bases removed from V and 5 bases from J, the gap between germline ends came to 13 bases. The CDR3 protein is CASREGTDNEQFF. In nucleotides, the CDR3 is TGTGCCAGCCGAGAGGGTACCGACAATGAGCAGTTCTTC.

This clone came up a few times. The V gene is TRBV6-6, the J gene TRBJ1-5, with D possibly matching TRBD1 (5 bases). The V end was cut by 5 bases, the J end by 1 base, with 9 bases between. This CDR3 has 14 residues. Germline values: CDR1 MNHNY, CDR2 SVGAGI (reference sequence). Here the CDR3 DNA reads TGTGCCAGCAGTCCCCGGGACAGCAATCAGCCCCAGCATTTT. The encoded protein is CASSPRDSNQPQHF.

The genes are TRBV6-5 and TRBJ2-5, with 11 bases lining up with TRBD1. Germline V gene data show CDR1 as MNHEY and CDR2 as SVGAGI. V gave up 2 bases and J gave up 4 bases; unmatched junction bases: 6. The CDR3 is 16 amino acids. The CDR3 DNA reads TGTGCCAGCAGTTACCAAGGGACAGGGGGAAGAGAGACCCAGTACTTC. Translation: CASSYQGTGGRETQYF.

V gene TRBV9 combines with J gene TRBJ2-3; maybe TRBD2 (6 bases). Deletions cut 4 bases from V and 3 bases from J, with 12 bases between. Germline CDR1 and CDR2: SGDLS and YYNGEE. The CDR3 is 14 residues long. This CDR3 reads CASSPPTSTDTQYF. CDR3 DNA sequence: TGTGCCAGCAGCCCTCCGACTAGTACAGATACGCAGTATTTT.

The chain employs TRBV4-3 and TRBJ2-1; D is perhaps TRBD2 (6 bases). Germline V gene data show CDR1 as LGHNA and CDR2 as YSLEER. The CDR3 length is 13 residues. The germline V and J ends were trimmed by 0 bases and 10 bases, with 10 bases remaining between them. The CDR3 sequence: CASSQDPLAEQFF. The CDR3 DNA reads TGCGCCAGCAGCCAAGATCCCCTAGCGGAGCAGTTCTTC.

This chain uses TRBV7-9 with TRBJ1-2; D not resolved. Germline CDR1 is SEHNR and CDR2 is FQNEAQ (reference sequence). The CDR3 runs to 12 residues. Trimming stripped 6 bases from V and 8 bases from J, with 13 bases between. This chain's CDR3 is CASSLLGRGYTF. The CDR3 region has the DNA TGTGCCAGCAGTCTACTTGGGCGCGGCTACACCTTC.

V is TRBV14 and J is TRBJ2-2; the D is unclear. The V gene's germline CDR1 is SGHDN and CDR2 FVKESK. Trimming shortened V by 4 bases and J by 7 bases, and 13 bases separated the two germline ends. This CDR3 comprises 14 residues. This chain's CDR3 is CASSRQGGGGELFF. The CDR3 DNA is TGTGCCAGCAGCCGACAAGGCGGTGGCGGGGAGCTGTTTTTT.

This clone was picked up a small number of times. The V call is TRBV7-8, the J call TRBJ2-7; D call uncertain. Per the germline V gene, CDR1 is SGHVS and CDR2 is FQNEAQ. CDR3 length equals 14 residues. Trimming took 1 base from V and 3 from J, leaving 10 bases between them. The CDR3 here is CASSLVPENYEQYF. CDR3 bases: TGTGCCAGCAGCTTAGTTCCTGAGAACTACGAGCAGTACTTC.

The rearrangement uses TRBV5-1 and TRBJ2-1; 9 positions agree with TRBD2. The CDR3 length is 16 residues. CDR1 is SGHRS and CDR2 is YFSETQ in the germline V gene. Trimming took 1 base from V and 5 from J; bases not matched to a gene: 7. CDR3 residues: CASSLPSGAGNNEQFF. In DNA form, the CDR3 reads TGCGCCAGCAGCTTGCCTAGCGGGGCCGGGAACAATGAGCAGTTCTTC.

The chain recombines TRBV27 with TRBJ2-7, with 9 bases lining up with TRBD1. Losses at the gene ends were 2 bases for V and 2 bases for J; bases not matched to a gene: 4. Germline loops: CDR1 MNHEY, CDR2 SMNVEV (reference sequence). CDR3 length: 15 amino acids. The CDR3 protein is CASSLRGTGPYEQYF. CDR3 DNA: TGTGCCAGCAGTTTAAGAGGGACAGGGCCCTACGAGCAGTACTTC.

The sample holds a few counts of this clone. This rearrangement joins TRBV9 to TRBJ2-5; D call uncertain. V was cut by 3 bases and J by 5 bases, with 8 bases left in between. This CDR3 spans 12 amino acids. Germline assignment: CDR1 SGDLS and CDR2 YYNGEE. In DNA form, the CDR3 reads TGTGCCAGCAGCGGGAATGAGGAGACCCAGTACTTC. Protein product: CASSGNEETQYF.

This sequence joins TRBV7-2 and TRBJ2-2; D unclear. CDR1 is SGHTA and CDR2 is FQGNSA in the germline V gene. The V gene lost 5 bases and the J gene lost 3 bases, with 10 bases spanning the gap. This CDR3 comprises 14 residues. In nucleotides, the CDR3 is TGTGCCAGCAGCCCCTCTTACGACACCGGGGAGCTGTTTTTT. Translated: CASSPSYDTGELFF.

This clone has only a few counts. This sequence joins TRBV7-2 and TRBJ1-2, with 9 bases matching TRBD1. This CDR3 contains 14 residues. Unmatched junction bases numbered 6, after V lost 5 bases and J lost 5 bases. Germline-derived CDR1 and CDR2 are SGHTA and FQGNSA. CDR3 in amino acids: CASSPHRGQYGYTF. The DNA for the CDR3 is TGTGCCAGCAGCCCTCACAGGGGGCAATATGGCTACACCTTC.

The V call is TRBV4-2, the J call TRBJ2-5, with 11 bases matching TRBD2. CDR3 length: 16 amino acids. Looked up from germline, CDR1 is LGHNA and CDR2 is YNFKEQ. Losses at the gene ends were 4 bases for V and 2 bases for J; bases not matched to a gene: 6. CDR3 loop: CASSLTSGALQETQYF. The DNA for the CDR3 is TGTGCCAGCAGCCTGACTAGCGGGGCGTTGCAAGAGACCCAGTACTTC.

The chain employs TRBV13 and TRBJ1-6; 8 nucleotides agree with TRBD1. V gave up 3 bases and J gave up 8 bases; unmatched junction bases: 6. The CDR3 has 15 residues. CDR1 and CDR2 from the germline V gene are PRHDT and FYEKMQ (reference sequence). DNA of the CDR3: TGTGCCAGCAGCTTCCTTCCGACAGGGGATTCACCCCTCCACTTT. Residues: CASSFLPTGDSPLHF.

In its sample, this clone was seen a few times. V usage is TRBV4-3 and J usage is TRBJ2-7, with 7 nucleotides matching TRBD1. With V trimmed by 2 bases and J by 3 bases, 4 bases remained unmatched. The germline V gene encodes CDR1 LGHNA and CDR2 YSLEER. The CDR3 runs to 14 residues. The DNA of the CDR3 is TGCGCCAGCAGCCAACTCCGGGACAGCTACGAGCAGTACTTC. It specifies CASSQLRDSYEQYF.

CDR3 loop: CASSYSNFGSPLHF. The DNA of the CDR3 is TGTGCCAGCAGTTACTCGAACTTCGGTTCACCCCTCCACTTT. The rearrangement uses TRBV6-5 and TRBJ1-6; no reliable D call. Germline V gene data show CDR1 as MNHEY and CDR2 as SVGAGI. The CDR3 runs to 14 residues. Deletions cut 0 bases from V and 9 bases from J, with 9 bases between.

The V gene is TRBV10-3, the J gene TRBJ2-3; D might be TRBD1 (6 bases). The ends were cut back, 0 bases at V and 0 bases at J, with 10 bases in the middle. In germline, CDR1 is ENHRY, CDR2 SYGVKD. The CDR3 sequence is 16 residues long. The DNA for the CDR3 is TGTGCCATCAGTGAGTCAGGGACACCTAGCACAGATACGCAGTATTTT. The encoded protein is CAISESGTPSTDTQYF.